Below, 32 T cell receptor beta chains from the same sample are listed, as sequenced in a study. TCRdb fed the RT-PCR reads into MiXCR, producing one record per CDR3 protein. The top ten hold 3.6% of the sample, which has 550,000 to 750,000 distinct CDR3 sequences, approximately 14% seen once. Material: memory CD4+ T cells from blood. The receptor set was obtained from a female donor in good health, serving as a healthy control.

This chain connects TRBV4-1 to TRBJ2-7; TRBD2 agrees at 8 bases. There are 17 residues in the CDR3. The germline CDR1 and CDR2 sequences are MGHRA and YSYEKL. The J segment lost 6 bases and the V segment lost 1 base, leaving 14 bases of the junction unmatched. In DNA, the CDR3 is TGCGCCAGCAGCCAAGCGCCGGGGGCTAGCGGGCGTTTCGAGCAGTACTTC. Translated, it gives CASSQAPGASGRFEQYF.

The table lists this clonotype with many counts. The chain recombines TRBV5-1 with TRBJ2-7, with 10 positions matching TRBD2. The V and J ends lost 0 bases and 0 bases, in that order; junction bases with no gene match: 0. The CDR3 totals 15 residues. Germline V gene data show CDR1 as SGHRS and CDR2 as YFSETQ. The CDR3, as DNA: TGCGCCAGCAGCTTGGCTAGCGGGGGCTCCTACGAGCAGTACTTC. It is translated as CASSLASGGSYEQYF.

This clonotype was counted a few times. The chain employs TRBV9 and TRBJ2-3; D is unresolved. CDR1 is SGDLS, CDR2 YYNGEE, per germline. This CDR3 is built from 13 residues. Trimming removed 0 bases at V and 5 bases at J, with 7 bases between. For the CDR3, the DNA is TGTGCCAGCAGCGTAGCGTGGGGAGATACGCAGTATTTT. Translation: CASSVAWGDTQYF.

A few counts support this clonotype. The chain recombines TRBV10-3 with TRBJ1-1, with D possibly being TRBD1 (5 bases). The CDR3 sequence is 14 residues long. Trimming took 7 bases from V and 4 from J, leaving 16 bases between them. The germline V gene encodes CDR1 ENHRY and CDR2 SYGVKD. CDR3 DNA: TGTGCCATCATGGCCGGTGGTGGGGCCACTGAAGCTTTCTTT. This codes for CAIMAGGGATEAFF.

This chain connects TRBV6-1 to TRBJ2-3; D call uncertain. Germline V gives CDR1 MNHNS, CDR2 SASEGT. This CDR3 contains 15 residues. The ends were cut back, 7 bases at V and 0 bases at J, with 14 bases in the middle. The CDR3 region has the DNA TGTGCCAGCACTTGGGGAAGCGTAAGCACAGATACGCAGTATTTT. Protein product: CASTWGSVSTDTQYF.

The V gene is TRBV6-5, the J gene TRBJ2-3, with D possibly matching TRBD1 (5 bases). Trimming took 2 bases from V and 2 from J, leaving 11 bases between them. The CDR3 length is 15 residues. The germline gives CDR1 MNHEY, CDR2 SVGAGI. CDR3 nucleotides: TGTGCCAGCAGTTACGCCCAGGGCCTCACAGATACGCAGTATTTT. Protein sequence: CASSYAQGLTDTQYF.

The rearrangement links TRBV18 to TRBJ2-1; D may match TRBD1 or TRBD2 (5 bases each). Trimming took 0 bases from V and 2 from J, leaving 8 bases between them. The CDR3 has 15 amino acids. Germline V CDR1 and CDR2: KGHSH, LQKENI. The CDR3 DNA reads TGTGCCAGCTCACCACCGGGACCTCCCTACAATGAGCAGTTCTTC. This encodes CASSPPGPPYNEQFF.

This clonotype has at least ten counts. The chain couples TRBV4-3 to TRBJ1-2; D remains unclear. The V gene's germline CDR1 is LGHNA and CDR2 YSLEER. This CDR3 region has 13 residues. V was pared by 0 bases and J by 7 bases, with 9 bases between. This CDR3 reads CASSQDGGLGYTF. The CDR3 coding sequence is TGCGCCAGCAGCCAAGACGGAGGGCTTGGCTACACCTTC.

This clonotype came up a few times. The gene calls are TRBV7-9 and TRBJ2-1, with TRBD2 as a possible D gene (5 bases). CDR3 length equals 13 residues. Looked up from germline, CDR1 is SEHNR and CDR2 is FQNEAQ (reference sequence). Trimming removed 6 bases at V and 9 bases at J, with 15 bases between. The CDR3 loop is CASSTTEEGEQFF. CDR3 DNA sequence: TGTGCCAGCAGTACCACGGAAGAGGGTGAGCAGTTCTTC.

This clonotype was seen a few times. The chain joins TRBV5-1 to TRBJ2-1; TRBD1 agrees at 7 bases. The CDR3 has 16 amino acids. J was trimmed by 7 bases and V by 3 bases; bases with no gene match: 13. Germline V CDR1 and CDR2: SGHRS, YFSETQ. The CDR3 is CASSSRASGTDNEQFF. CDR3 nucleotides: TGCGCCAGCAGCTCCCGAGCGTCCGGGACAGATAATGAGCAGTTCTTC. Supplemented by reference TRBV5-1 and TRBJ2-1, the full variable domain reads KAGVTQTPRYLIKTRGQQVTLSCSPISGHRSVSWYQQTPGQGLQFLFEYFSETQRNKGNFPGRFSGRQFSNSRSEMNVSTLELGDSALYLCASSSRASGTDNEQFFGPGTRLTVL.

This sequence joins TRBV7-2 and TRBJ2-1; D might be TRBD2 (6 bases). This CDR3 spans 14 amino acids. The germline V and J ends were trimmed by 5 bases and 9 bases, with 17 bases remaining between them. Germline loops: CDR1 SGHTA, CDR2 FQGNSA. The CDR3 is CASSRAGGVGEQFF. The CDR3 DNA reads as TGTGCCAGCAGCAGAGCGGGCGGGGTCGGTGAGCAGTTCTTC.

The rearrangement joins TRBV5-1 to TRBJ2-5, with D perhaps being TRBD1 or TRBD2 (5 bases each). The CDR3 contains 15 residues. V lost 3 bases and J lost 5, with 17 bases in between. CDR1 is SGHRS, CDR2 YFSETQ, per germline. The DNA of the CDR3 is TGCGCCAGCAGCTATTTCGGGACGCCCGTGGAGACCCAGTACTTC. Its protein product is CASSYFGTPVETQYF.

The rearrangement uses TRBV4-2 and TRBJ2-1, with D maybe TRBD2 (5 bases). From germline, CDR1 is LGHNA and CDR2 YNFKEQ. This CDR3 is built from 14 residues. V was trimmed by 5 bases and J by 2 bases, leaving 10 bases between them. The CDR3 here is CASSGSETYNEQFF. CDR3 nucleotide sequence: TGTGCCAGCAGCGGGAGTGAGACCTACAATGAGCAGTTCTTC.

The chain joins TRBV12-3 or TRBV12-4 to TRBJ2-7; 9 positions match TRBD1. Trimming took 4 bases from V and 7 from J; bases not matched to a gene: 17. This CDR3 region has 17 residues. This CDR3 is CASSSWGGTGLLGEQYF. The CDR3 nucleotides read TGTGCCAGCAGTTCATGGGGGGGGACAGGGCTTCTTGGAGAGCAGTACTTC.

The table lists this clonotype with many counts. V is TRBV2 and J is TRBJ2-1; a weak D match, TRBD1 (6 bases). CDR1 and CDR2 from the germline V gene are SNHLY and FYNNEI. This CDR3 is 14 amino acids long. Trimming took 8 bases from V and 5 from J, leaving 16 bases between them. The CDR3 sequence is CASRRRDTDNEQFF. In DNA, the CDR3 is TGTGCCAGCCGGCGCAGGGACACAGACAATGAGCAGTTCTTC.

The CDR3 sequence: CASSHRDHSYEQYF. DNA for the CDR3: TGTGCCAGCTCACACCGGGACCACTCCTACGAGCAGTACTTC. J is TRBJ2-7 and V is TRBV18; D might be TRBD1 or TRBD2, each matching 5 bases. The CDR3 spans 14 residues. V lost 4 bases to trimming and J lost 0 bases, with 10 bases between them. Per germline, CDR1 KGHSH and CDR2 LQKENI.

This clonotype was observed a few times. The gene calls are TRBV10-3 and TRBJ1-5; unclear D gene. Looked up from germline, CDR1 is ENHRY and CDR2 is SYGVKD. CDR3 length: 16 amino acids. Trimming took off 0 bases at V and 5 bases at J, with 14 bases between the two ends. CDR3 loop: CAISESPSAGDQPQHF. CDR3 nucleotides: TGTGCCATCAGTGAGTCCCCTTCGGCCGGAGATCAGCCCCAGCATTTT.

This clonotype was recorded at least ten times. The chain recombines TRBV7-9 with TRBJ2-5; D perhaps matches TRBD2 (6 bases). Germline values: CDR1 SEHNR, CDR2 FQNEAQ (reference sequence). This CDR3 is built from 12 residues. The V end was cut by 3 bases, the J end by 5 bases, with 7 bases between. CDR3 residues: CASSFAGETQYF. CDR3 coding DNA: TGTGCCAGCAGCTTCGCGGGGGAGACCCAGTACTTC.

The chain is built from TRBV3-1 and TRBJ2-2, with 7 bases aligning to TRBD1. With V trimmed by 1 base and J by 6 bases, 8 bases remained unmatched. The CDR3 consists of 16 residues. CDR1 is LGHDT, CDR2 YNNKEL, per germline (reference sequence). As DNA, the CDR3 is TGTGCCAGCAGCCAAGGGCCAGACAGGGCCGCCGGGGAGCTGTTTTTT. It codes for CASSQGPDRAAGELFF. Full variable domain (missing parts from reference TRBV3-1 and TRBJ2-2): DTAVSQTPKYLVTQMGNDKSIKCEQNLGHDTMYWYKQDSKKFLKIMFSYNNKELIINETVPNRFSPKSPDKAHLNLHINSLELGDSAVYFCASSQGPDRAAGELFFGEGSRLTVL.

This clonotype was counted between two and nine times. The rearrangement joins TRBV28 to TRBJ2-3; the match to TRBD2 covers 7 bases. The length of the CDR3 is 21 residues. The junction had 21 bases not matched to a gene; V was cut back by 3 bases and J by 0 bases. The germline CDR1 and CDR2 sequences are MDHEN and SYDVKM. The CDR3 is CASSLVWGRGVLRVSTDTQYF. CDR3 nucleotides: TGTGCCAGCAGTTTGGTCTGGGGGAGGGGTGTCTTGCGGGTGAGCACAGATACGCAGTATTTT.

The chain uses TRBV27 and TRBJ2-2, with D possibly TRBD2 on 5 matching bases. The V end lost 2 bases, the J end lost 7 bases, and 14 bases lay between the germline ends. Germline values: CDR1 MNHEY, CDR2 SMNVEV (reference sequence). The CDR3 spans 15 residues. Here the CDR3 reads CASSLRGRVGGELFF. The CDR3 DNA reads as TGTGCCAGCAGTTTACGGGGAAGGGTTGGCGGGGAGCTGTTTTTT.

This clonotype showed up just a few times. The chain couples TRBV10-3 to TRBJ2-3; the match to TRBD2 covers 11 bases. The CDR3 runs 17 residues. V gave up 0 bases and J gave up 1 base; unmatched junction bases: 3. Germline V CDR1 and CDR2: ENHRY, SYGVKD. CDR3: CAISESGLAGRTDTQYF. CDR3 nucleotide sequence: TGTGCCATCAGTGAGTCCGGACTAGCGGGCCGCACAGATACGCAGTATTTT.

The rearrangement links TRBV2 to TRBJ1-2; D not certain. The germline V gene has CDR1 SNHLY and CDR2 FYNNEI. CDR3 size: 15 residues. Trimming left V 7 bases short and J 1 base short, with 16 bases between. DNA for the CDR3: TGTGCCAGCACGTCTGTCCAGGCGATTAACTATGGCTACACCTTC. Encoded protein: CASTSVQAINYGYTF.

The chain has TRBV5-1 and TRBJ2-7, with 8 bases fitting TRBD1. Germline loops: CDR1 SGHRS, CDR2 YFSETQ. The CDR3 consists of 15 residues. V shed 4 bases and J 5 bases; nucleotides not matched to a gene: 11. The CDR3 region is CASSIIPGQGHEQYF. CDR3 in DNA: TGCGCCAGCAGCATTATCCCCGGACAGGGCCACGAGCAGTACTTC.

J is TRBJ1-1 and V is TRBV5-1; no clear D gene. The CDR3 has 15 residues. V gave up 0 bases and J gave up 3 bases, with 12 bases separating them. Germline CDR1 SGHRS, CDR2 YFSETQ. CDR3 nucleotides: TGCGCCAGCAGCTTGGAAGGTCGTATGGACACTGAAGCTTTCTTT. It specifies CASSLEGRMDTEAFF. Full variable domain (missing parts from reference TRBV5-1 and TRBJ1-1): KAGVTQTPRYLIKTRGQQVTLSCSPISGHRSVSWYQQTPGQGLQFLFEYFSETQRNKGNFPGRFSGRQFSNSRSEMNVSTLELGDSALYLCASSLEGRMDTEAFFGQGTRLTVV.

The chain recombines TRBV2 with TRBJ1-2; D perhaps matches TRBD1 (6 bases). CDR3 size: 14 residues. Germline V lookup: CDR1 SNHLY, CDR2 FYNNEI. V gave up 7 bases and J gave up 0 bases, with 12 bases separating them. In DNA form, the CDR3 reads TGTGCCAGCACCAGACAGGCATCTAACTATGGCTACACCTTC. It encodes CASTRQASNYGYTF.

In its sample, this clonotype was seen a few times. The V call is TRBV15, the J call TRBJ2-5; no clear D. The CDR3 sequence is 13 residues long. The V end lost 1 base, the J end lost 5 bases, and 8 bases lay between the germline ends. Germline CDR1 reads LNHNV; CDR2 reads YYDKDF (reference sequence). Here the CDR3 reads CATSRGIRETQYF. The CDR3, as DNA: TGTGCCACCAGCAGAGGGATTAGGGAGACCCAGTACTTC.

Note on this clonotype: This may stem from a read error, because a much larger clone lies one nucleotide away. CDR3 sequence: CASSWSTEAFF. CDR3 DNA sequence: TGTGCCAGCAGTTGGAGCACTGAAGCTTTCTTT. The chain carries TRBV27 and TRBJ1-1; D call uncertain. This CDR3 comprises 11 residues. V was clipped by 4 bases and J by 4 bases, with 4 bases between them. Germline V gene data show CDR1 as MNHEY and CDR2 as SMNVEV (reference sequence).

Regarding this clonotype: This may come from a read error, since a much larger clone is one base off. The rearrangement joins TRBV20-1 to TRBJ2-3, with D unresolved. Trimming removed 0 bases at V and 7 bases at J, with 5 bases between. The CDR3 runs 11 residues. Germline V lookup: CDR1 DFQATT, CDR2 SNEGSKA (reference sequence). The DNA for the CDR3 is TGCAGTGCTAGAGAGTTTTATACGCAGTATTTT. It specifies CSAREFYTQYF.

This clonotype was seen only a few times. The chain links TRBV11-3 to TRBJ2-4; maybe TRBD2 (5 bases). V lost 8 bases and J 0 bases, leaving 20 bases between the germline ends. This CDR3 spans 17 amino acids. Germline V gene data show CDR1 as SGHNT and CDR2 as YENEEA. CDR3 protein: CASLLWGAPLAKNIQYF. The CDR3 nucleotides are TGTGCCAGCCTGCTATGGGGAGCGCCTCTAGCCAAAAACATTCAGTACTTC.

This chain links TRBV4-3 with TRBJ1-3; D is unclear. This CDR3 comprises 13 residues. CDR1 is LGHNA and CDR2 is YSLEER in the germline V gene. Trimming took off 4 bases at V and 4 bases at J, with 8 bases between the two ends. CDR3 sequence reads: CASSPELGNTIYF. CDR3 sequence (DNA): TGCGCCAGCAGCCCAGAACTCGGAAACACCATATATTTT.

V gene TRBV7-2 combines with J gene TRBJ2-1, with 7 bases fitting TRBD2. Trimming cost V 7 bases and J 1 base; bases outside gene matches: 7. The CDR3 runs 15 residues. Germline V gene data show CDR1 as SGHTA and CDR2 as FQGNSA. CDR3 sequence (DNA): TGTGCCAGCACCCCACCAGCGGGGTCCTACAATGAGCAGTTCTTC. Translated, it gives CASTPPAGSYNEQFF.